This T cell receptor beta chain derives from a study of CD8 T cells in ankylosing spondylitis. Study observations and caveats: Roughly eight highly homologous variants formed a TCR beta motif that appeared characteristic of ankylosing spondylitis blood. Some of these motif variants have turned up before, in reports on reactive arthritis synovial fluid and blood.

TCRdb re-derived calls from the 5' RACE reads in MiXCR, one entry per CDR3 protein. The sample yields about 480,000 distinct CDR3 sequences, approximately 17% seen once. This clonotype was observed a handful of times. The antigen is undetermined. The CDR3 spans 15 residues. Germline loops: CDR1 KGHSH, CDR2 LQKENI. V was cut by 6 bases and J by 3 bases, with 15 bases left in between. The origin of this receptor is a male donor with ankylosing spondylitis. V usage is TRBV18 and J usage is TRBJ1-5, with D perhaps matching TRBD1 (5 bases). The sequenced sample consisted of blood, either unsorted or a sorted T cell fraction (not recorded which). CDR3: CASSPSTVPNQPQHF. CDR3 coding DNA: TGTGCCAGCTCGCCATCGACAGTCCCCAATCAGCCCCAGCATTTT.